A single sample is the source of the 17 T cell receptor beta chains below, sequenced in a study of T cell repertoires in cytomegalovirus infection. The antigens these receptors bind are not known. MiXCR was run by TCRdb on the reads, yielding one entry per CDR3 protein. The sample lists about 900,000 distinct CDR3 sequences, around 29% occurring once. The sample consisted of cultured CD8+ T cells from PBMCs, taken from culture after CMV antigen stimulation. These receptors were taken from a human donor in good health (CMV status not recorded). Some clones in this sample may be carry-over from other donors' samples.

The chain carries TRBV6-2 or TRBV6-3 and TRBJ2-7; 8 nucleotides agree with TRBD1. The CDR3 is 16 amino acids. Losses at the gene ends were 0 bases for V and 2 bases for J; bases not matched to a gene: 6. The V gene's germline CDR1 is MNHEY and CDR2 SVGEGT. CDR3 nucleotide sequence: TGTGCCAGCAGTTACTCGAAACAGGGGGTCCCCTACGAGCAGTACGTC. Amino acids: CASSYSKQGVPYEQYV.

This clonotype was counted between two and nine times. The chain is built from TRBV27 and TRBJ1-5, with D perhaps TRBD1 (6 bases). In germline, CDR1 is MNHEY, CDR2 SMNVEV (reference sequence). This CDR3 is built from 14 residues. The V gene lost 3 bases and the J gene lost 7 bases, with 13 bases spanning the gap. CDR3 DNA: TGTGCCAGCAGTTTGGGGCCTCAGGGGCAGCCCCAGCATTTT. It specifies CASSLGPQGQPQHF.

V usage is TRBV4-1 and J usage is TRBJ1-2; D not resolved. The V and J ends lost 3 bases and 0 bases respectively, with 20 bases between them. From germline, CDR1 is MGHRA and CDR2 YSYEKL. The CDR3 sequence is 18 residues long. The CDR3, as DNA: TGCGCCAGCAGCCACCAAGAGGTCGGTTGGCGACCTAACTATGGCTACACCTTC. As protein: CASSHQEVGWRPNYGYTF.

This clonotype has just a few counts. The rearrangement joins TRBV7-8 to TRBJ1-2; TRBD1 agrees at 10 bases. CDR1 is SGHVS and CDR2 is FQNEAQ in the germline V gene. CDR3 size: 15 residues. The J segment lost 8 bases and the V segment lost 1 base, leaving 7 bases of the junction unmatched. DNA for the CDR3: TGTGCCAGCAGCTTAGGTCGACAGGGGGCGGGGGGCTACACCTTC. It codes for CASSLGRQGAGGYTF.

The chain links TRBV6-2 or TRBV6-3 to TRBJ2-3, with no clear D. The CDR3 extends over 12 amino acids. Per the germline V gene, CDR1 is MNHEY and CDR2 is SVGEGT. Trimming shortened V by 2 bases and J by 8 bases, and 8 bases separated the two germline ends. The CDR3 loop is CASSYEGSTQYF. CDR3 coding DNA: TGTGCCAGCAGTTACGAAGGGTCTACGCAGTATTTT.

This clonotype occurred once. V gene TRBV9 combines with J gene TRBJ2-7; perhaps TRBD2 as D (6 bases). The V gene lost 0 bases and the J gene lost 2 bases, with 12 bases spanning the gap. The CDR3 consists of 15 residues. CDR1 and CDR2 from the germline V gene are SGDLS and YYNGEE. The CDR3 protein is CASSVAGTETYEQYF. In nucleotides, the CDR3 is TGTGCCAGCAGCGTAGCTGGGACTGAAACCTACGAGCAGTACTTC.

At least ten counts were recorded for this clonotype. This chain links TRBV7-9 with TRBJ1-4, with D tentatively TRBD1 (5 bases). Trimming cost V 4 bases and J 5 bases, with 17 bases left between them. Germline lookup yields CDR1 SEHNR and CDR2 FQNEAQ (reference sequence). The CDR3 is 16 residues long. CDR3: CASSSPGPGNNEKLFF. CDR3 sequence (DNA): TGTGCCAGCAGCTCTCCGGGACCAGGGAACAATGAAAAACTGTTTTTT.

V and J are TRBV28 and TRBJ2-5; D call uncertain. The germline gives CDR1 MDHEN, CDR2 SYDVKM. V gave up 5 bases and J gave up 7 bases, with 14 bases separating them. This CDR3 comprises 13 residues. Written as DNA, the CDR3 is TGTGCCAGCAGTCCCGGCGCGAAAGGGACCCAGTACTTC. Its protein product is CASSPGAKGTQYF.

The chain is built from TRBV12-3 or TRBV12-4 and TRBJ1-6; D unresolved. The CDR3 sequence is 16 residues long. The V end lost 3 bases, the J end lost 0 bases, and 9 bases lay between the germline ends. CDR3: CASSFWSYSYNSPLHF. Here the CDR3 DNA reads TGTGCCAGCAGTTTTTGGTCCTACTCCTATAATTCACCCCTCCACTTT.

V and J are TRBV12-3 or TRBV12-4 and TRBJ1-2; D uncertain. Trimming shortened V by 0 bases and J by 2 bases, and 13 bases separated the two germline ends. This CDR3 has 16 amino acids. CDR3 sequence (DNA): TGTGCCAGCAGTTTAGCCCAGGAGTATCAAAACTATGGCTACACCTTC. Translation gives CASSLAQEYQNYGYTF.

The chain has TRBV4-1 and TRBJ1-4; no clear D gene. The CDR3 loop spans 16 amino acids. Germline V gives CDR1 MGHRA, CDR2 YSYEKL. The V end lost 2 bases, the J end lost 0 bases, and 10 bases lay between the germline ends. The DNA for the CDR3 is TGCGCCAGCAGCCAACAACCAAGAACAACTAATGAAAAACTGTTTTTT. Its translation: CASSQQPRTTNEKLFF.

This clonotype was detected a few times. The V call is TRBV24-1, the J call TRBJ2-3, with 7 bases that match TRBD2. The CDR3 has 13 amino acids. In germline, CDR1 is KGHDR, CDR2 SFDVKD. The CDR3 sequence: CATRLAGTDTQYF. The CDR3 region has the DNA TGTGCAACAAGGCTAGCGGGCACAGATACGCAGTATTTT.

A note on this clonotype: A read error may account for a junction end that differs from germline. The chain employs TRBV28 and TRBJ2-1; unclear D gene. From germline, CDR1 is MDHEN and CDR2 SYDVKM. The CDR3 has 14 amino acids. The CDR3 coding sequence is TGTGCCAGCAGACTTTCAGGAGATTACAATGAGCAGTTCTTT. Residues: CASRLSGDYNEQFF.

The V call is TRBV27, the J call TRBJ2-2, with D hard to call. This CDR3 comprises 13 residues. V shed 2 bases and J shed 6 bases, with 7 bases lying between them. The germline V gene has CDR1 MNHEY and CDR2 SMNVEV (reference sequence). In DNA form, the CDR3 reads TGTGCCAGCAGTTTACGGGCGGCCGGGGAGCTGTTTTTT. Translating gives CASSLRAAGELFF.

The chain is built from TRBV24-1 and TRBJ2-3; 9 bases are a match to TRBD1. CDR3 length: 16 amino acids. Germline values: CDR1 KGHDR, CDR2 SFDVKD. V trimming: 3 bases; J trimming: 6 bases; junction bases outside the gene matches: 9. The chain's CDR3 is CATSDPGGQGMDTQYF. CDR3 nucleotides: TGTGCCACCAGTGATCCTGGGGGACAGGGTATGGATACGCAGTATTTT.

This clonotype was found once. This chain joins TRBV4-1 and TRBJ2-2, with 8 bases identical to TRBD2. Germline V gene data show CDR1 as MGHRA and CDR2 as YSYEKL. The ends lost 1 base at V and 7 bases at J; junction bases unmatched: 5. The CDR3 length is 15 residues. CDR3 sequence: CASSQAAGVDGELFF. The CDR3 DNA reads TGCGCCAGCAGCCAAGCAGCGGGGGTAGACGGGGAGCTGTTTTTT.

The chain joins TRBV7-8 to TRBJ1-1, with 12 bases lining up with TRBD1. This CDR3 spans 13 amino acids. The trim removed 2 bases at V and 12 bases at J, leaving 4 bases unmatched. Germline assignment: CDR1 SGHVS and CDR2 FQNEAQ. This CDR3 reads CASSLPGDRGPFF. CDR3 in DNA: TGTGCCAGCAGCTTACCCGGGGACAGGGGGCCTTTCTTT.